This T cell receptor (beta chain) was obtained from a study of T cell repertoires in cytomegalovirus infection. Germline V gene data show CDR1 as SNHLY and CDR2 as FYNNEI. This CDR3 is 13 amino acids long. V gave up 4 bases and J gave up 3 bases; unmatched junction bases: 1. Via MiXCR, TCRdb re-called the reads, giving one row per CDR3 protein. The table has roughly 500,000 distinct CDR3 sequences, 30% to 35% seen once; the top ten hold roughly 17%. A remark on this clonotype: Its target is not known.

The chain carries TRBV2 and TRBJ2-3; 7 nucleotides align to TRBD2. The source of this sequence is a human donor in good health (CMV status not recorded). Some clones in this sample may be carry-over from other donors' samples. Sequences were derived from cultured PBMCs, sampled from culture after CMV antigen stimulation. The CDR3 nucleotides are TGTGCCAGCAGTGGGCGGGAGACAGATACGCAGTATTTT. Amino acids: CASSGRETDTQYF.